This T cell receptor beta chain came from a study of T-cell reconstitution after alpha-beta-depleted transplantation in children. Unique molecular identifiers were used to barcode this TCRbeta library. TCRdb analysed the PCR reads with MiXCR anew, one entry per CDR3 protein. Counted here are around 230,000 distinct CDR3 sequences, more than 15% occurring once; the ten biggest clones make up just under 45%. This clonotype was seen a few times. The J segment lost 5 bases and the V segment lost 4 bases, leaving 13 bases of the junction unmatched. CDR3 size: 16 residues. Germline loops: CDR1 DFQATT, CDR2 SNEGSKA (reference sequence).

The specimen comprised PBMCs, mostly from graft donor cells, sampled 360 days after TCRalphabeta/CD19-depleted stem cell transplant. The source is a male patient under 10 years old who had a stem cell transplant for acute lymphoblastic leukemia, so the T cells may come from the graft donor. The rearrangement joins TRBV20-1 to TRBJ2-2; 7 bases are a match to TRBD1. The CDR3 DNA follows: TGCAGTGCTACTGGAGAGGGGGCCCAAGGGACCGGGGAGCTGTTTTTT. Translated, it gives CSATGEGAQGTGELFF.